The present entry profiles one T cell receptor (beta chain) with its context. In the authors' methods: Quantification of nucleated cells was approximated via reference gene primer amplification. TCRdb keeps only in-frame clones here, not all; method: immunoSEQ multiplex PCR. The DNA was the basis for D and trimming; V, J and clone size are from that table. The table includes under 250,000 clones, roughly 84% detected once. The data were obtained in a study of blood T cell repertoires in COVID-19. V gave up 2 bases and J gave up 5 bases; unmatched junction bases: 13. CDR1 and CDR2 (germline): MNHEY, SVGEGT. This CDR3 region has 18 residues.

The receptor's source is a man aged 45-65 years with active or convalescent COVID-19. The chain combines TRBV6-2 or TRBV6-3 with TRBJ2-5; 11 bases match TRBD2. Sample: peripheral blood. The CDR3 spells CASSYELTSGARGETQYF. CDR3 bases: TGTGCCAGCAGTTACGAATTGACTAGCGGGGCTCGAGGGGAGACCCAGTACTTC.